This T cell receptor beta chain is drawn from a study of beta chain features in type 1 diabetes. V shed 9 bases and J 4 bases; nucleotides not matched to a gene: 6. CDR1 is MDHEN, CDR2 SYDVKM, per germline. CDR3 length equals 13 residues. This clone has more than one count but fewer than ten. As every portion of the isolated RNA was reverse transcribed, the sequencing read expressed TCRB transcripts. Repertoires were generated with immunoSEQ multiplex PCR, while TCRdb's copy carries only in-frame clones and drops some. Of about 330,000 clones in the sample, roughly 9.6% were seen once. The J gene is TRBJ2-7, the V gene TRBV28, with 10 bases lining up with TRBD1. The specimen sequenced was naive CD4+ T cells from blood. The receptor's source is a woman in her 30s in good health. CDR3 protein: CASIPGQGYEQYF. CDR3 nucleotides: TGTGCCAGTATACCGGGACAGGGGTACGAGCAGTACTTC.